A selection of T cell receptor beta chains follows, all from one sample in a study of circulating and synovial CD4+ cells in juvenile arthritis. The table came from immunoSEQ multiplex PCR; TCRdb's copy has only in-frame clones and leaves some out. The sample lists under 40,000 clones; around 93% were seen once. The source material was CD4+ T cells from blood. These receptors all stem from a human donor with juvenile idiopathic arthritis. Both conserved end residues are part of each CDR3.

>15|TRBJ2-5|TRBV7-6
CASSPLGTAQETQYF
>20|TRBJ2-1|TRBV5-1
CASSKPAGTSGRAGGIEQFF
>18|TRBJ2-2|TRBV4-2
CASSQVQATAANTGELFF
>15|TRBJ2-3|TRBV18
CASSPRVAESHTQYF
>12|TRBJ1-2|TRBV28
CASSSDSPRYTF
>13|TRBJ1-1|TRBV11-3
CASPAVRDTEAFF
>11|TRBJ2-7|TRBV20-1
CSASGKLEQYF
>15|TRBJ2-3|TRBV10-3
CAISDRVGGTDTQYF
>14|TRBJ2-5|TRBV5-1
CASSLTGEWETQYF
>13|TRBJ2-7|TRBV27
CASSFTGPYEQYF
>14|TRBJ1-1|TRBV7-8
CASRNGQGLTEAFF
>16|TRBJ1-3|TRBV6-1
CASSEALRSSGNTIYF
>15|TRBJ1-5|TRBV6-1
CASSDIRQGSQPQHF
>18|TRBJ2-3|TRBV18
CASSPFGLAGANADTQYF
>16|TRBJ2-4|TRBV5-1
CASSLPTRLDENIQYF
>13|TRBJ1-1|TRBV28
CASSFGRETEAFF
>15|TRBJ2-1|TRBV9
CASSGLAGHDNEQFF
>17|TRBJ2-1|TRBV19
CASSILLAGQASNEQFF
>16|TRBJ1-2|TRBV18
CASSPFVVFANYGYTF
>14|TRBJ1-5|TRBV15
CATSRAMSNQPQHF
>13|TRBJ2-3|TRBV11-2
CASSSVVADTQYF
>14|TRBJ2-7|TRBV5-1
CASSLGHSSYEQYF
>14|TRBJ1-2|TRBV2
CASRSGDFNYGYTF
>13|TRBJ1-3|TRBV29-1
CSVAGTSGNTIYF
>16|TRBJ1-1|TRBV7-9
CASRGRAEGLNTEAFF
>15|TRBJ2-1|TRBV28
CASRRLGTGYNEQFF
>16|TRBJ2-7|TRBV18
CASSPISGINSYEQYF
>15|TRBJ1-4|TRBV18
CASSPPTTGYEKLFF
>13|TRBJ2-5|TRBV11-2
CASGWTQQETQYF
>14|TRBJ2-2|TRBV9
CASSGGAYTGELFF
>14|TRBJ2-5|TRBV5-1
CASSPGQLQETQYF
>17|TRBJ2-2|TRBV11-2
CASSYSGLAGPTGELFF
>15|TRBJ1-2|TRBV6-5
CASIRTGARSSGYTF
>13|TRBJ1-1|TRBV2
CASSRGERTEAFF
>14|TRBJ2-5|TRBV5-1
CASSPETVVETQYF
>15|TRBJ1-4|TRBV2
CASSERDRGDEKLFF
>12|TRBJ2-7|TRBV30
CAWSPTAYEQYF
>13|TRBJ1-1|TRBV2
CASSSQGQTEAFF
>15|TRBJ1-4|TRBV11-2
CASSLEPRGNEKLFF
>15|TRBJ2-5|TRBV10-3
CAISASQRGQETQYF
>13|TRBJ2-1|TRBV28
CASSPLLRNEQFF
>14|TRBJ2-7|TRBV5-1
CASSTTSGSYEQYF
>15|TRBJ1-1|TRBV5-1
CASSLVGRGPTEAFF
>14|TRBJ2-2|TRBV29-1
CSVLLGSNTGELFF
>13|TRBJ1-1|TRBV30
CAWSYGGWTEAFF
>10|-|TRBV20-1
CSAGDYEQYF
>13|TRBJ2-7|TRBV11-3
CASSFGGAYEQYF
>10|TRBJ2-1|TRBV7-2
CASRSNEQFF
>16|TRBJ2-6|TRBV19
CASSIRREPGANVLTF
>16|TRBJ2-1|TRBV19
CASSIDRNRATMKQFF
>14|TRBJ2-4|TRBV6-1
CASSRAGGGNIQYF
>14|TRBJ1-1|TRBV6-6
CASSYAGRNTEAFF
>15|-|TRBV6-5
CASRSRRERSYEQYF
>13|TRBJ1-1|TRBV6-6
CASRQGTANEAFF
>15|TRBJ2-7|TRBV5-1
CASSFGYRGLYEQYF